The TCR beta chain described here comes from a study of CD8 T cells in Susac syndrome. Random hexamers were used to reverse transcribe roughly 0.45 to 1 ug of RNA. Using its own MiXCR run on the immunoSEQ multiplex PCR reads, TCRdb lists one record per CDR3 protein. The data hold some 130,000 distinct CDR3 sequences, with around 91% observed a single time. Negative isolation yielded CD4+ and CD8+ T cells, and FACS enriched TEMRA cells. This CDR3 spans 14 amino acids. V lost 5 bases, J lost 2 bases, and 4 bases stayed unmatched. CDR1 and CDR2 (germline): SNHLY, FYNNEI. The clonotype originates from a human donor with multiple sclerosis. Material: CD8+ T cells from PBMCs. The chain uses TRBV2 and TRBJ2-3; TRBD2 matches 7 bases. Written as DNA, the CDR3 is TGTGCCAGCAGTCCTAGCGGTTACACAGATACGCAGTATTTT. Protein sequence: CASSPSGYTDTQYF. Full variable domain (outside the CDR3, taken from reference TRBV2 and TRBJ2-3): EPEVTQTPSHQVTQMGQEVILRCVPISNHLYFYWYRQILGQKVEFLVSFYNNEISEKSEIFDDQFSVERPDGSNFTLKIRSTKLEDSAMYFCASSPSGYTDTQYFGPGTRLTVL.